This T cell receptor beta chain originates from a study of regulatory T cells in long-lasting Graves disease. Whole-study findings and limits: Study of thyroid tissue was not done, with only peripheral blood studied.

Many counts were recorded for this clonotype. Antigen: not known. The CDR3 length is 13 residues. Trimming took 5 bases from V and 5 from J; bases not matched to a gene: 6. Looked up from germline, CDR1 is MDHEN and CDR2 is SYDVKM. Arm-PCR with iRepertoire HTBI primers amplified the CDR3 regions for these TCR beta libraries. MiXCR, applied by TCRdb to the multiplex PCR reads, yields one record per CDR3 protein. Of approximately 400,000 distinct CDR3 sequences in the sample, over 9.5% were seen once. Time point here: newly diagnosed GD, antithyroid drugs for less than 3 months. The TCR library was prepared using RNA isolated from PBMCs. The data also belong to a second study, concerning T cells in Graves' hyperthyroidism and ophthalmopathy. In that study: Diagnoses used clinical symptoms, serum thyroxine and TRAb, thyroid ultrasound and orbital computed tomography. Within blood appeared most thyroid clonotypes that had expanded above 0.001. Ophthalmopathy, which appeared later, was predicted by the model a median 6.5 months before onset.

J is TRBJ2-7 and V is TRBV28, with TRBD1 matching over 7 bases. The sequencing here drew on peripheral blood mononuclear cells (PBMCs), taken at new diagnosis, from a patient treated with antithyroid drugs. This clonotype originated in a young woman with Graves disease. The CDR3: CASSDREFHEQYF. In DNA form, the CDR3 reads TGTGCCAGCAGTGACAGGGAATTCCACGAGCAGTACTTC.